This entry lists 17 T cell receptor beta chains sequenced from one sample in a study of molecular identifiers for immune sequencing clone quantification. TCRdb reprocessed the PCR reads with MiXCR, giving one entry per CDR3 protein. The sample lists 490,000 or so distinct CDR3 sequences, roughly 23% occurring once. Sequenced input: naive CD8+ T cells from blood, with Jurkat cell RNA spiked in. Subset here: FACS-sorted CD8+CD4-CCR7+CD45RA+ naive T cells. These receptors all come from a human donor in good health. Some libraries in this study had Jurkat cell RNA spiked in.

This chain links TRBV11-2 with TRBJ2-7; no firm D call. CDR1 and CDR2 (germline): SGHAT, FQNNGV. Trimming shortened V by 1 base and J by 6 bases, and 7 bases separated the two germline ends. This CDR3 contains 12 residues. The CDR3 spells CASSLGRVEQYF. The CDR3, as DNA: TGTGCCAGCAGCTTAGGTAGAGTCGAGCAGTACTTC.

The rearrangement joins TRBV24-1 to TRBJ2-3, with 7 positions matching TRBD1. V lost 3 bases, J lost 8 bases, and 16 bases stayed unmatched. Germline V CDR1 and CDR2: KGHDR, SFDVKD. CDR3 length equals 17 residues. The CDR3, as DNA: TGTGCCACCAGTGATCCCTCCGGCAGGACAGGACCAGGTACGCAGTATTTT. Encoded protein: CATSDPSGRTGPGTQYF.

The V call is TRBV6-2 or TRBV6-3, the J call TRBJ2-3; 8 nucleotides line up with TRBD1. Trimming took 0 bases from V and 2 from J; bases not matched to a gene: 13. CDR1 is MNHEY, CDR2 SVGEGT, per germline. The CDR3 extends over 19 amino acids. DNA of the CDR3: TGTGCCAGCAGTTACTCGATAACAGGGGGTAACTCCCCCACAGATACGCAGTATTTT. Its translation: CASSYSITGGNSPTDTQYF.

V gene TRBV7-9 combines with J gene TRBJ1-1; 10 bases map to TRBD1. Germline CDR1 and CDR2: SEHNR and FQNEAQ (reference sequence). V was pared by 5 bases and J by 3 bases, with 9 bases of the junction left unmatched. The CDR3 spans 16 residues. The CDR3 spells CASSPRDRGWDTEAFF. In DNA form, the CDR3 reads TGTGCCAGCAGCCCACGGGACAGGGGATGGGACACTGAAGCTTTCTTT.

Comments on this clonotype: This may come from a read error, since a much larger clone is one base off. The chain employs TRBV12-3 or TRBV12-4 and TRBJ2-5, with 7 bases that match TRBD1. The CDR3 loop spans 13 amino acids. The CDR3 bases are TGTGCCAGCAGGGGGACAGAACAAGAGACCCAGAACTTC. This codes for CASRGTEQETQNF.

This clonotype has a handful of counts. The chain carries TRBV6-4 and TRBJ1-2; D gene ambiguous. Trimming removed 5 bases at V and 7 bases at J, with 11 bases between. The CDR3 sequence is 12 residues long. CDR1 and CDR2 (germline): MRHNA, SNTAGT. The CDR3 DNA follows: TGTGCCAGCAGTTCCTATACTGGTGGCTACACCTTC. Residues: CASSSYTGGYTF.

Remarks on this clonotype: A much larger clonotype is one base distant, so this may be a read error. This chain uses TRBV23-1 with TRBJ2-5, with D uncertain. TRBV23-1 is classed as an ORF, of uncertain function. The CDR3 loop spans 13 amino acids. The CDR3 loop reads CPSSLGLQGTQYF. The CDR3 coding sequence is TGCCCCAGCAGTCTAGGGCTGCAAGGGACCCAGTACTTC.

This chain uses TRBV9 with TRBJ2-1, with D perhaps matching TRBD1 or TRBD2 (5 bases each). V dropped 10 bases and J dropped 6 bases, with 11 bases sitting between them. The CDR3 runs to 11 residues. Germline loops: CDR1 SGDLS, CDR2 YYNGEE. The CDR3 DNA follows: TGTGCCTCGGGACCGAGCAATGAGCAGTTCTTC. This encodes CASGPSNEQFF.

This clonotype appeared a few times. The CDR3 region is CASSLISLSPYEQYF. The CDR3, as DNA: TGTGCCAGCAGCTTGATCAGCCTCAGCCCCTACGAGCAGTACTTC. J is TRBJ2-7 and V is TRBV5-8; D gene uncertain. Germline CDR1 reads SGHTS; CDR2 reads YDEGEE. This CDR3 is 15 amino acids long. V was shortened by 1 base and J by 2 bases, with 13 bases between the two germline ends.

This chain uses TRBV10-2 with TRBJ1-6; D call uncertain. The germline V and J ends were trimmed by 7 bases and 0 bases, with 19 bases remaining between them. This CDR3 has 18 residues. Germline V gene sequence: CDR1 WSHSY, CDR2 SAAADI. CDR3 DNA: TGCGCCAGCATGGTTTCGGGCGGTTTGGTCTCCTATAATTCACCCCTCCACTTT. This sequence encodes CASMVSGGLVSYNSPLHF.

The chain uses TRBV7-9 and TRBJ2-7; TRBD1 agrees at 8 bases. J lost 2 bases, V lost 5 bases, and 11 bases had no gene match. The CDR3 spans 16 residues. Germline CDR1 SEHNR, CDR2 FQNEAQ (reference sequence). In DNA form, the CDR3 reads TGTGCCAGCAGCATTACCAGGGGGCAACCTACCTACGAGCAGTACTTC. This encodes CASSITRGQPTYEQYF.

This clonotype has a handful of counts. V and J are TRBV19 and TRBJ2-7; 8 positions match TRBD1. The germline V gene encodes CDR1 LNHDA and CDR2 SQIVND (reference sequence). J was trimmed by 3 bases and V by 1 base; bases with no gene match: 8. The length of the CDR3 is 16 residues. CDR3 residues: CASSIAGTGQIYEQYF. The CDR3 DNA is TGTGCCAGTAGTATAGCCGGGACAGGACAGATCTACGAGCAGTACTTC.

Regarding this clonotype: This sequence may be a read error, since a much larger clone differs from it by one base. The rearrangement links TRBV2 to TRBJ2-3; 8 nucleotides agree with TRBD2. The germline gives CDR1 SNHLY, CDR2 FYNNEI. The length of the CDR3 is 16 residues. CDR3 bases: TGTGCCAACAGTGAAGCGCTGGGACTAGAGACAGATACGCAGTATTTT. Translating gives CANSEALGLETDTQYF.

This clonotype was detected many times. The chain uses TRBV2 and TRBJ2-5; D is uncertain. The CDR3 covers 16 residues. The V end was cut by 5 bases, the J end by 3 bases, with 19 bases between. Germline assignment: CDR1 SNHLY and CDR2 FYNNEI. In DNA, the CDR3 is TGTGCCAGCAGTTTTGTTCACCGTGGAAGCGAAGAGACCCAGTACTTC. Residues: CASSFVHRGSEETQYF. Combining the CDR3 with reference TRBV2 and TRBJ2-5 gives the whole variable domain EPEVTQTPSHQVTQMGQEVILRCVPISNHLYFYWYRQILGQKVEFLVSFYNNEISEKSEIFDDQFSVERPDGSNFTLKIRSTKLEDSAMYFCASSFVHRGSEETQYFGPGTRLLVL.

Ten or more counts support this clonotype. V and J are TRBV27 and TRBJ1-1; 12 positions agree with TRBD1. Germline V CDR1 and CDR2: MNHEY, SMNVEV (reference sequence). The CDR3 is 12 residues long. J lost 10 bases, V lost 8 bases, and 5 bases had no gene match. The CDR3 coding sequence is TGTGCCAGCTGGGGACAGGGGGCTTCAGCTTTCTTT. Protein sequence: CASWGQGASAFF.

The chain combines TRBV5-1 with TRBJ2-1; D remains unclear. The CDR3 is made up of 13 amino acids. The ends were cut back, 0 bases at V and 4 bases at J, with 5 bases in the middle. Germline CDR1 is SGHRS and CDR2 is YFSETQ. The CDR3 region is CASSLVPYNEQFF. DNA of the CDR3: TGCGCCAGCAGCTTGGTCCCGTACAATGAGCAGTTCTTC.

In regard to this clonotype: The junction departs from the called germline gene at one end, perhaps through a read error. The chain carries TRBV5-6 and TRBJ2-1; TRBD2 is a possible D gene (6 bases). This CDR3 comprises 16 residues. CDR1 SGHDT and CDR2 YYEEEE come from the germline V gene. DNA of the CDR3: TGTGTCAGCAGCTTGGGAGGTTCTAGGTCCTACAATGAGCAGTTCTTC. It codes for CVSSLGGSRSYNEQFF.